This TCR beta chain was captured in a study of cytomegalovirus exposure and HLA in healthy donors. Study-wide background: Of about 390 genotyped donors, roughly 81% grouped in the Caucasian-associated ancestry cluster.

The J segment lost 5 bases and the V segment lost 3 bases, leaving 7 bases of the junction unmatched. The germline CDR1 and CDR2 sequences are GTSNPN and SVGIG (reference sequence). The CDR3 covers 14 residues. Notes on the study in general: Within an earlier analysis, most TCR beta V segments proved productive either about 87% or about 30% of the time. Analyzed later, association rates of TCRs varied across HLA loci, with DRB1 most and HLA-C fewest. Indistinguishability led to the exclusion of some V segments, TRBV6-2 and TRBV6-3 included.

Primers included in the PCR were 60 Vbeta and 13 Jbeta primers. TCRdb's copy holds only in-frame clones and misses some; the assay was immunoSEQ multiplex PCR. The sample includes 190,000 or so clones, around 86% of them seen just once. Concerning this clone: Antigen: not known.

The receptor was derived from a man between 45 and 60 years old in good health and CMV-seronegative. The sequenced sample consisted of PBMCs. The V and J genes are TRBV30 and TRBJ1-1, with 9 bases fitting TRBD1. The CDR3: CAWSMTGGETEAFF. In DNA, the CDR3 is TGTGCCTGGAGCATGACAGGGGGGGAGACTGAAGCTTTCTTT.